The 20 T cell receptor beta chains reported below all come from one sample, sequenced in a study of T cell responses to AZD1222 COVID-19 vaccine. TCRdb keeps only in-frame clones here, not all; method: immunoSEQ multiplex PCR. The repertoire holds some 150,000 clones, with 85% to 90% as singletons. The sequencing here drew on peripheral blood, taken on day 0 of MenACWY control vaccination. The source is an adult in good health.

Written as DNA, the CDR3 is TGTGCCAGTAGTCCTACAGGGGGGAACTATGGCTACACCTTC. As protein: CASSPTGGNYGYTF. V and J are TRBV19 and TRBJ1-2; 8 bases agree with TRBD1. The trim removed 5 bases at V and 2 bases at J, leaving 4 bases unmatched. CDR3 length: 14 amino acids. The V gene's germline CDR1 is LNHDA and CDR2 SQIVND (reference sequence).

A word on this clone: This CDR3 is also generated by other DNA sequences in the sample. The V gene is TRBV29-1, the J gene TRBJ2-3; D unclear. Trimming removed 6 bases at V and 2 bases at J, with 3 bases between. There are 10 residues in the CDR3. Germline V gene sequence: CDR1 SQVTM, CDR2 ANQGSEA. CDR3 amino acids: CSVDTDTQYF. The CDR3 DNA reads TGCAGCGTCGACACAGATACGCAGTATTTT.

The chain employs TRBV5-4 and TRBJ1-4, with D hard to call. Per germline, CDR1 SGHNT and CDR2 YYREEE (reference sequence). This CDR3 comprises 12 residues. The ends were cut back, 3 bases at V and 3 bases at J, with 3 bases in the middle. The CDR3 here is CASSSPNEKLFF. The CDR3 DNA reads as TGTGCCAGCAGCTCCCCTAATGAAAAACTGTTTTTT.

This rearrangement joins TRBV6-5 to TRBJ1-6; TRBD1 might be the D (5 bases). Between the trimmed V and J ends, which lost 7 bases and 10 bases, there was a span of 14 bases. The CDR3 contains 13 residues. Germline lookup yields CDR1 MNHEY and CDR2 SVGAGI. The CDR3 DNA reads TGTGCCAGCACTCGGGGCTGGGAGTCACCCCTCCACTTT. This gives the protein CASTRGWESPLHF.

The chain carries TRBV21-1 and TRBJ1-6. TRBV21-1 corresponds to a pseudogene. CDR3 length: 16 amino acids. In DNA, the CDR3 is TGTGCCAGCAGCAAATTCGCCCCTCCGAGAGATTCACCCCTCCACTTT. Its protein product is CASSKFAPPRDSPLHF.

The chain carries TRBV25-1 and TRBJ2-3, with 9 bases that match TRBD1. This CDR3 has 14 residues. V lost 4 bases and J lost 9; bases outside the gene matches: 8. Germline V gives CDR1 MGHDK, CDR2 SYGVNS. The CDR3 region is CASSGWTGEDTQYF. The CDR3, as DNA: TGTGCCAGCAGTGGTTGGACAGGGGAGGACACGCAGTATTTT. The variable domain in full, with the rest retrieved from reference TRBV25-1 and TRBJ2-3, is EADIYQTPRYLVIGTGKKITLECSQTMGHDKMYWYQQDPGMELHLIHYSYGVNSTEKGDLSSESTVSRIRTEHFPLTLESARPSHTSQYLCASSGWTGEDTQYFGPGTRLTVL.

This clone has just a few counts. The chain employs TRBV11-3 and TRBJ1-5; TRBD1 is a possible D gene (6 bases). The CDR3 is made up of 18 amino acids. Germline V gene sequence: CDR1 SGHNT, CDR2 YENEEA. V shed 5 bases and J shed 0 bases, with 20 bases lying between them. The CDR3 region has the DNA TGTGCCAGCAGCCACGGGGGGGCGAGACCCTATAGCAATCAGCCCCAGCATTTT. Amino acids: CASSHGGARPYSNQPQHF.

CDR3 sequence reads: CASSNSGSLGSEQFF. The CDR3 nucleotides read TGTGCCAGCAGCAATAGCGGGAGCCTCGGGAGTGAGCAGTTCTTC. The J gene is TRBJ2-1, the V gene TRBV5-5, with 9 bases that match TRBD2. This CDR3 is built from 15 residues. Germline loops: CDR1 SGHKS, CDR2 YYEKEE (reference sequence). V gave up 4 bases and J gave up 9 bases; unmatched junction bases: 11.

The chain is built from TRBV7-8 and TRBJ1-2, with 7 bases matching TRBD1. The V gene's germline CDR1 is SGHVS and CDR2 FQNEAQ. Trimming cost V 4 bases and J 0 bases; bases outside gene matches: 8. The CDR3 covers 16 residues. The CDR3 sequence: CASSWLPGQTNYGYTF. Here the CDR3 DNA reads TGTGCCAGCAGCTGGCTTCCGGGACAGACTAACTATGGCTACACCTTC.

The chain has TRBV19 and TRBJ1-3; 7 nucleotides match TRBD1. V shed 4 bases, J shed 0 bases, and the junction held 6 bases outside the gene matches. The CDR3 runs to 16 residues. Germline values: CDR1 LNHDA, CDR2 SQIVND (reference sequence). The CDR3 sequence is CASSTTGASSGNTIYF. The CDR3 DNA reads as TGTGCCAGTAGTACTACAGGGGCCAGCTCTGGAAACACCATATATTTT. Filled out from reference TRBV19 and TRBJ1-3, the complete variable domain reads DGGITQSPKYLFRKEGQNVTLSCEQNLNHDAMYWYRQDPGQGLRLIYYSQIVNDFQKGDIAEGYSVSREKKESFPLTVTSAQKNPTAFYLCASSTTGASSGNTIYFGEGSWLTVV.

The V gene is TRBV5-4, the J gene TRBJ2-1; D perhaps matches TRBD2 (5 bases). This CDR3 region has 15 residues. Trimming shortened V by 6 bases and J by 0 bases, and 13 bases separated the two germline ends. Germline assignment: CDR1 SGHNT and CDR2 YYREEE (reference sequence). As DNA, the CDR3 is TGTGCCAGCAACAAGGACTCTCGCTCCTACAATGAGCAGTTCTTC. This gives the protein CASNKDSRSYNEQFF.

The J gene is TRBJ2-2, the V gene TRBV3-1 (or the pseudogene TRBV3-2); no definite D call. CDR1 is LGHDT, CDR2 YNNKEL, per germline (reference sequence). The CDR3 spans 13 residues. V was pared by 2 bases and J by 7 bases, with 8 bases between. The CDR3 spells CASSQSQVGELFF. Written as DNA, the CDR3 is TGTGCCAGCAGCCAATCGCAAGTCGGGGAGCTGTTTTTT.

In its sample, this clone was seen a few times. This CDR3 reads CASSTARTNQPQHF. The CDR3 coding sequence is TGTGCCAGCTCGACGGCCAGGACCAATCAGCCCCAGCATTTT. The chain recombines TRBV27 with TRBJ1-5; D remains ambiguous. This CDR3 contains 14 residues. CDR1 MNHEY and CDR2 SMNVEV come from the germline V gene (reference sequence). The ends were cut back, 8 bases at V and 3 bases at J, with 14 bases in the middle.

Only a few counts were recorded for this clone. This chain joins TRBV4-2 and TRBJ1-3; no firm D call. This CDR3 has 15 amino acids. Trimming removed 0 bases at V and 13 bases at J, with 19 bases between. Germline V gene data show CDR1 as LGHNA and CDR2 as YNFKEQ. The CDR3 nucleotides read TGTGCCAGCAGCCAAGATTTGACCAGGTCTACCGGAATATATTTT. Protein: CASSQDLTRSTGIYF.

The sample holds one count of this clone. The chain recombines TRBV11-3 with TRBJ1-3; D unclear. The CDR3 is made up of 19 amino acids. The V end lost 0 bases, the J end lost 3 bases, and 21 bases lay between the germline ends. Germline V CDR1 and CDR2: SGHNT, YENEEA. The CDR3 sequence: CASSLDLGADLLVGNTIYF. CDR3 coding DNA: TGTGCCAGCAGCTTAGACTTGGGCGCGGACCTTCTAGTTGGAAACACCATATATTTT. The complete variable domain, with remaining parts taken from reference TRBV11-3 and TRBJ1-3, reads EAGVVQSPRYKIIEKKQPVAFWCNPISGHNTLYWYLQNLGQGPELLIRYENEEAVDDSQLPKDRFSAERLKGVDSTLKIQPAELGDSAVYLCASSLDLGADLLVGNTIYFGEGSWLTVV.

CDR3 protein: CASRGNGGEGNQPQHF. CDR3 DNA: TGTGCCAGCAGAGGGAACGGGGGGGAAGGCAATCAGCCCCAGCATTTT. The rearrangement links TRBV27 to TRBJ1-5; perhaps TRBD1 as D (5 bases). CDR1 and CDR2 from the germline V gene are MNHEY and SMNVEV (reference sequence). The CDR3 runs to 16 residues. With 6 bases removed from V and 2 bases from J, the gap between germline ends came to 17 bases.

This clone is a singleton in its sample. The chain carries TRBV4-1 and TRBJ1-6; perhaps TRBD1 as D (6 bases). The CDR3 sequence is 16 residues long. Looked up from germline, CDR1 is MGHRA and CDR2 is YSYEKL. The V end was cut by 3 bases, the J end by 6 bases, with 15 bases between. The CDR3 region is CASSQLRTALNSPLHF. The CDR3, as DNA: TGCGCCAGCAGCCAGCTCAGGACAGCTCTTAATTCACCCCTCCACTTT.

This chain joins TRBV11-2 and TRBJ1-1; D unclear. In germline, CDR1 is SGHAT, CDR2 FQNNGV. The germline V and J ends were trimmed by 5 bases and 0 bases, with 19 bases remaining between them. The CDR3 is 17 amino acids. CDR3 amino acids: CASSHHSGPRLNTEAFF. CDR3 DNA: TGTGCCAGCAGCCATCACTCAGGCCCTCGTTTGAACACTGAAGCTTTCTTT.

The chain joins TRBV19 to TRBJ1-5; TRBD1 is a possible D gene (6 bases). The V end was cut by 6 bases, the J end by 5 bases, with 11 bases between. The CDR3 is 13 amino acids. Germline loops: CDR1 LNHDA, CDR2 SQIVND (reference sequence). The CDR3 DNA is TGTGCCAGTAGCGAACAGGGCGATCAGCCCCAGCATTTT. Residues: CASSEQGDQPQHF.

The V call is TRBV5-6, the J call TRBJ2-2, with 7 bases identical to TRBD1. The CDR3 length is 16 residues. The V segment lost 4 bases and the J segment 5 bases; nucleotides outside the gene matches: 11. Germline values: CDR1 SGHDT, CDR2 YYEEEE. This CDR3 is CASSPRQGFRTGELFF. CDR3 DNA: TGTGCCAGCAGCCCCAGACAGGGCTTTCGGACCGGGGAGCTGTTTTTT. Looking up the rest from reference TRBV5-6 and TRBJ2-2 gives the full variable domain: DAGVTQSPTHLIKTRGQQVTLRCSPKSGHDTVSWYQQALGQGPQFIFQYYEEEERQRGNFPDRFSGHQFPNYSSELNVNALLLGDSALYLCASSPRQGFRTGELFFGEGSRLTVL.